The 11 T cell receptor beta chains given below trace back to one sample, sequenced in a study of shared clonotypes between healthy human individuals. Sequencing was performed with immunoSEQ multiplex PCR; in TCRdb, only in-frame clones are kept and a portion is missing. Among just under 95,000 clones, approximately 63% were seen once, and the ten largest hold roughly 52%. Sequencing used memory CD8+ T cells sorted from blood. Subset described: CD45RO+ cells pooled with CCR7-negative TemRA cells. The receptors were sampled from a man younger than 40 in good health.

The rearrangement links TRBV7-2 to TRBJ2-5, with a tentative D call TRBD2 (5 bases). From germline, CDR1 is SGHTA and CDR2 FQGNSA. Trimming pared 5 bases from V and 2 bases from J, leaving 12 bases between. CDR3 length: 14 residues. CDR3 in amino acids: CASSPRAQQETQYF. CDR3 in DNA: TGTGCCAGCAGCCCGAGGGCCCAGCAAGAGACCCAGTACTTC.

This chain connects TRBV19 to TRBJ2-1, with D unresolved. The V gene lost 8 bases and the J gene lost 7 bases, with 18 bases spanning the gap. The CDR3 loop spans 14 amino acids. The germline V gene encodes CDR1 LNHDA and CDR2 SQIVND (reference sequence). The DNA of the CDR3 is TGTGCCAGTTTTTCCGGGCTAGGTAGTAATGAGCAGTTCTTC. Its protein product is CASFSGLGSNEQFF.

CDR3 region: CASQSGALAQYF. The CDR3 bases are TGTGCCAGCCAAAGCGGGGCGCTTGCGCAGTATTTT. This chain joins TRBV7-2 and TRBJ2-3, with 7 bases that match TRBD2. CDR1 is SGHTA and CDR2 is FQGNSA in the germline V gene. V was pared by 8 bases and J by 10 bases, with 9 bases of the junction left unmatched. The CDR3 spans 12 residues.

The chain couples TRBV4-3 to TRBJ1-4; D call uncertain. The V and J ends lost 0 bases and 8 bases respectively, with 7 bases between them. The length of the CDR3 is 13 residues. The germline V gene encodes CDR1 LGHNA and CDR2 YSLEER. CDR3 protein: CASSQEIREKLFF. Written as DNA, the CDR3 is TGCGCCAGCAGCCAAGAAATCCGAGAAAAACTGTTTTTT.

The chain uses TRBV2 and TRBJ2-2; 10 positions match TRBD2. Germline V gene sequence: CDR1 SNHLY, CDR2 FYNNEI. J was trimmed by 5 bases and V by 5 bases; bases with no gene match: 8. This CDR3 has 16 residues. The CDR3 DNA reads as TGTGCCAGCAGTCCTCTAGCGGGAGTTGGTACCGGGGAGCTGTTTTTT. Translation gives CASSPLAGVGTGELFF.

The chain combines TRBV7-2 with TRBJ2-7, with TRBD1 identical over 12 bases. V dropped 5 bases and J dropped 2; count of bases not matched to a gene: 1. CDR3 length: 14 amino acids. Germline V gene data show CDR1 as SGHTA and CDR2 as FQGNSA. The CDR3 reads CASSRDRGPYEQYF. The CDR3, as DNA: TGTGCCAGCAGCCGGGACAGGGGGCCCTACGAGCAGTACTTC.

The CDR3 reads CASSYGAHTGELFF. The CDR3 DNA reads as TGTGCCAGCAGTTACGGGGCGCACACCGGGGAGCTGTTTTTT. The chain combines TRBV6-5 with TRBJ2-2, with TRBD1 as a possible D gene (5 bases). Germline-derived CDR1 and CDR2 are MNHEY and SVGAGI. The CDR3 runs to 14 residues. V was cut by 2 bases and J by 3 bases, with 7 bases left in between.

CDR3 nucleotide sequence: TGCGCCAGCAGCCAAGCCCGACAGGGCCCCTCTGGGGCCAACGTCCTGACTTTC. Translated, it gives CASSQARQGPSGANVLTF. V is TRBV4-3 and J is TRBJ2-6; 7 bases are shared with TRBD1. This CDR3 comprises 18 residues. Trimming cost V 1 base and J 0 bases; bases outside gene matches: 6. Germline assignment: CDR1 LGHNA and CDR2 YSLEER.

A note on this clone: Additional DNA sequences in this sample encode the identical CDR3. The chain combines TRBV5-4 with TRBJ2-1; 8 positions match TRBD2. With V trimmed by 3 bases and J by 3 bases, 2 bases remained unmatched. The CDR3 totals 14 residues. Germline CDR1 and CDR2: SGHNT and YYREEE (reference sequence). CDR3 in DNA: TGTGCCAGCAGCTCGGGACTAGACTACAATGAGCAGTTCTTC. This encodes CASSSGLDYNEQFF.

The chain has TRBV5-1 and TRBJ2-1, with 9 bases that match TRBD1. V shed 4 bases and J 9 bases; nucleotides not matched to a gene: 11. Germline CDR1 and CDR2: SGHRS and YFSETQ. This CDR3 has 15 amino acids. CDR3 loop: CASSEGQGVLLEQFF. CDR3 nucleotide sequence: TGCGCCAGCAGCGAGGGACAGGGTGTTTTGCTTGAGCAGTTCTTC.

V gene TRBV20-1 combines with J gene TRBJ2-7; D is unresolved. V shed 2 bases and J shed 3 bases, with 5 bases lying between them. The CDR3 totals 11 residues. Germline V gene lookup returns CDR1 DFQATT and CDR2 SNEGSKA (reference sequence). CDR3 nucleotides: TGCAGTGCTAGAAATAGCTACGAGCAGTACTTC. This encodes CSARNSYEQYF.